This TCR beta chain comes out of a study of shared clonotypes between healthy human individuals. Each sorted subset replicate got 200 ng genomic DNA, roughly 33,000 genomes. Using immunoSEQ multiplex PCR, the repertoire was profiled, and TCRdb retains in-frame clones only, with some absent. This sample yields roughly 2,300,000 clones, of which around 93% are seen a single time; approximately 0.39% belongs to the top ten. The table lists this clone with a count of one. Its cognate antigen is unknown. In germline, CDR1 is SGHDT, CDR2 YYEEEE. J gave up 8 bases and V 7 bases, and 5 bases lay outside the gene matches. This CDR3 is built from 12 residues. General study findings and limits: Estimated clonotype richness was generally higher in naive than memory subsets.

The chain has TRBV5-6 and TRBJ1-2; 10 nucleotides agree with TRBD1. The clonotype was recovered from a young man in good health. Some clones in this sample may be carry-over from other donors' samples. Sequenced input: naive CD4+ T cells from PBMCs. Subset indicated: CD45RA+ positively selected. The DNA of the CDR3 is TGTGCCAGCCGCCGGGACAGGGGAGGCTACACCTTC. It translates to CASRRDRGGYTF. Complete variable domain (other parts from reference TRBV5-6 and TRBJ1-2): DAGVTQSPTHLIKTRGQQVTLRCSPKSGHDTVSWYQQALGQGPQFIFQYYEEEERQRGNFPDRFSGHQFPNYSSELNVNALLLGDSALYLCASRRDRGGYTFGSGTRLTVV.